A selection of T cell receptor beta chains follows, all from one sample in a study of beta chain features in type 1 diabetes. The data were produced by immunoSEQ multiplex PCR, yet TCRdb's version contains in-frame clones alone and is incomplete. The data contain roughly 300,000 clones, roughly 8% of them singletons. Sample: central memory CD4+ T cells from blood. The receptors stem from a young woman in good health. Each CDR3 is given with its conserved first and last residue. A D gene is named only where the DNA matches it firmly. Size is stated for part of the rows, as once, few or many counts, or as a class when the clone is expanded.

V	D	J	size	DNA	CDR3
TRBV4-2	-	TRBJ2-2	few	TGTGCCAGCAGCCAAGTGGGGACGGGACAGACTAGCACCGGGGAGCTGTTTTTT	CASSQVGTGQTSTGELFF
TRBV10-3	TRBD2	TRBJ2-1	few	TGTGCCATCAGTGATCGACTAGCGGTCAATGAGCAGTTCTTC	CAISDRLAVNEQFF
TRBV7-9	-	TRBJ1-1	few	TGTGCCAGCAGCGGTCAGGGGAACACTGAAGCTTTCTTT	CASSGQGNTEAFF
TRBV2	TRBD1	TRBJ1-1	-	TGTGCCAGCAGCGATAATCGAGGGGGCGGCCCTAAGAACACTGAAGCTTTCTTT	CASSDNRGGGPKNTEAFF
TRBV19	-	TRBJ2-7	many	TGTGCCAGTAGTGACTGGACTAACACAGGGAGTTACGAGCAGTACTTC	CASSDWTNTGSYEQYF
TRBV28	-	TRBJ1-2	few	TGTGCCAGCAGGCTCGAAACGAACTATGGCTACACCTTC	CASRLETNYGYTF
TRBV4-2	-	TRBJ2-2	few	TGTGCCAGCAGCCCGCGGAAGGGCTCGGACACCGGGGAGCTGTTTTTT	CASSPRKGSDTGELFF
TRBV30	-	TRBJ1-2	-	TGTGCCTGGCCGGGACGGATCTATGGCTACACCTTC	CAWPGRIYGYTF
TRBV10-3	-	TRBJ1-1	many	TGTGCCATCAGTGAATCCAGATTGAACACTGAAGCTTTCTTT	CAISESRLNTEAFF
TRBV4-2	-	TRBJ2-7	-	TGTGCCAGCAGCCAAGATCCTCCCCTAAGGGGACACTCCGGGAGTTACGAGCAGTACTTC	CASSQDPPLRGHSGSYEQYF
TRBV7-2	TRBD1	TRBJ2-5	-	TGTGCCAGCAGGACCGGGACAGGGGAAGAGACCCAGTACTTC	CASRTGTGEETQYF
TRBV19	-	TRBJ2-5	-	TGTGCCAGTAGTATGGCGCTAAAAGTGTACTTC	CASSMALKVYF
TRBV7-9	TRBD2	TRBJ2-7	-	TGTGCCAGCAGCTTAGCCGCCGGGACTAGCGGGAGAAGGTACGAGCAGTACTTC	CASSLAAGTSGRRYEQYF
TRBV25-1	TRBD1	TRBJ2-3	-	TGTGCCAGCAGCGCTGAACAGGGGGCGCGGGATACGCAGTATTTT	CASSAEQGARDTQYF
TRBV10-3	-	TRBJ2-2	few	TGTGCCAGCACTTCTCGGAACACCGGGGAGCTGTTTTTT	CASTSRNTGELFF
TRBV28	TRBD2	TRBJ2-1	-	TGTGCCAGCAGTGCGACTAGCGGCCCCTACAATGAGCAGTTCTTC	CASSATSGPYNEQFF